The T cell receptor beta chain under discussion was sequenced for a study of human T cells and chemical hapten exposure. Source study methods: Individual samples carried between roughly 23,224 and 700,000 TCRs, with approximately 100,000 as the median. TCRdb re-derived calls from the RACE reads in MiXCR, one entry per CDR3 protein. The V and J calls come from TCRdb's annotation, not from the publication. The table lists 180,000 or so distinct CDR3 sequences, about 31% of them singletons. The junction had 7 bases not matched to a gene; V was cut back by 5 bases and J by 6 bases. This CDR3 is 13 amino acids long. Looked up from germline, CDR1 is DFQATT and CDR2 is SNEGSKA (reference sequence). Time point here: pre-sensitization, week 0. The treatment is: therapeutic diphenylcyclopropenone sensitization with weekly scalp DPC. It was unfractionated whole blood from which total RNA was extracted.

The chain links TRBV20-1 to TRBJ1-2; 9 bases align to TRBD1. This sequence was found in a woman in her thirties with alopecia areata. Some clones in this sample may be carry-over from other donors' samples. Here the sequenced sample was whole blood, taken in connection with sensitization to the hapten diphenylcyclopropenone (DPC). CDR3 sequence reads: CSAGGDRGNGYTF. CDR3 coding DNA: TGCAGTGCTGGGGGAGACAGGGGGAATGGCTACACCTTC.